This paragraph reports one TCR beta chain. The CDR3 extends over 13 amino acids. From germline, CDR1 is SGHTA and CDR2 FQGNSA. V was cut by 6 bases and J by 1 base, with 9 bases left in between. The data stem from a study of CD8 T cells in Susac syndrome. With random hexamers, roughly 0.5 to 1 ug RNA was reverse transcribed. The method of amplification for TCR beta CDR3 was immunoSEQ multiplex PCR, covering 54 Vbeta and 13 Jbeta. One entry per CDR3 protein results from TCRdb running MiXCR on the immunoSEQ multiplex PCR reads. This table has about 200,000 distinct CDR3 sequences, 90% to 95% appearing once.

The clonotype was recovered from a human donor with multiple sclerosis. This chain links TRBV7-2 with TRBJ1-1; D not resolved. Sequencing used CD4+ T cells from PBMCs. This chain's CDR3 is CASSPSKNTEAFF. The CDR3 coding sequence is TGTGCCAGCAGTCCCTCAAAGAACACTGAAGCTTTCTTT. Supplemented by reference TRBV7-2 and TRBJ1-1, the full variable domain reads GAGVSQSPSNKVTEKGKDVELRCDPISGHTALYWYRQSLGQGLEFLIYFQGNSAPDKSGLPSDRFSAERTGGSVSTLTIQRTQQEDSAVYLCASSPSKNTEAFFGQGTRLTVV.